This T cell receptor (beta chain) was obtained from a study of Tregs in tolerant kidney transplant recipients. The data were produced by immunoSEQ multiplex PCR, yet TCRdb's version contains in-frame clones alone and is incomplete. The data hold 90,000 to 120,000 clones, with roughly 89% observed a single time. The length of the CDR3 is 14 residues. Unmatched junction bases numbered 0, after V lost 2 bases and J lost 0 bases. The germline V gene has CDR1 MNHEY and CDR2 SVGAGI. This TCR was sampled from a human donor who received a combined kidney and bone marrow transplant. The rearrangement joins TRBV6-5 to TRBJ2-7, with 8 bases fitting TRBD2. The sample consisted of CD4+ T cells from blood, taken before the transplant. DNA for the CDR3: TGTGCCAGCAGTTACCGGGGGGGCTCCTACGAGCAGTACTTC. This encodes CASSYRGGSYEQYF.